This T cell receptor (beta chain) is from a study of blood T cell repertoires in COVID-19. Study-level background: Researchers got acute and convalescent COVID-19 samples from the United States, Italy and Spain.

CDR3 size: 16 residues. The germline V gene encodes CDR1 LGHNA and CDR2 YNFKEQ. The V end lost 3 bases, the J end lost 3 bases, and 14 bases lay between the germline ends. This table comes from immunoSEQ multiplex PCR, and its TCRdb copy is limited to in-frame clones, with some not included. The sample shows 300,000 to 400,000 clones, around four fifths of them seen only once. The clonotype was recovered from a man aged 25-45 years with active or convalescent COVID-19. Material: peripheral blood. The rearrangement uses TRBV4-2 and TRBJ2-2; D perhaps matches TRBD2 (6 bases). CDR3 DNA sequence: TGTGCCAGCAGCCAGTCGGGCGGACTATACACCGGGGAGCTGTTTTTT. It codes for CASSQSGGLYTGELFF.